This entry is about one TCR beta chain. Antigen unknown. Exclusion of a patient resulted from uncontrolled infection, other autoimmune disease, pregnancy or lactation. RNA transcripts provided the source from which TCR beta CDR3 regions were amplified. Primed by the HTBI set, a first-round RT-PCR was run on the TCR CDR3. From the multiplex PCR reads, TCRdb called clonotypes with MiXCR, one entry per CDR3 protein. The data contain 700,000 or so distinct CDR3 sequences, roughly 15% of them singletons. J was trimmed by 5 bases and V by 5 bases; bases with no gene match: 3. This CDR3 is built from 13 residues. Looked up from germline, CDR1 is DFQATT and CDR2 is SNEGSKA (reference sequence). This sample is drawn from a study of T cells in Graves' hyperthyroidism and ophthalmopathy. Study in general: Initial diagnosis, before any treatment, was when peripheral blood was collected. Study-level points and caveats: Clonotypes that were expanded in thyroid above 0.001 mostly appeared in blood too.

The sequencing input was blood. J is TRBJ2-7 and V is TRBV20-1, with 13 bases lining up with TRBD2. The source is a young man with Graves' hyperthyroidism. The CDR3 reads CSAGLAGAHEQYF. The CDR3 DNA reads as TGCAGTGCTGGACTAGCGGGAGCTCACGAGCAGTACTTC.